This TCR beta chain derives from a study of OX40 agonist ivuxolimab in advanced cancers. Background on the whole study: The costimulatory receptor OX40 (CD134) was targeted by ivuxolimab, a fully human IgG2 agonistic monoclonal antibody. Prior anti-PD-1, anti-PD-L1 or anti-CTLA-4 therapy was permitted, and 30% to 45% of dose-escalation patients had received checkpoint inhibitors. Of the roughly 52 patients in dose escalation, 19 had hepatocellular carcinoma, around 15 had melanoma, 9 had renal cell carcinoma and 9 had head and neck cancer. The paper describes the monotherapy dose-escalation part (N of about 55 patients) of the phase I trial of ivuxolimab. Partial responses were achieved by three dose-escalation patients, of whom one had hepatocellular carcinoma and two had cutaneous melanoma. A male proportion of roughly 80% and a mean age of 60 years, ranging from 23 to 79, were recorded for the dose-escalation cohort. Intravenous ivuxolimab was administered to patients every 2 weeks at six dose levels: 0.01, 0.1, 0.3, 1.5, 3 and 10 mg/kg. Peripheral TCRbeta sequencing was intended to test whether TCR sequence diversity was altered and clonal T-cell expansion was caused by ivuxolimab.

On the study overall, not on this receptor specifically: After ivuxolimab, expanded clones were on average more numerous among CD8+ T cells than among CD4+ T cells. Antigen specificity was not determined for the clonally expanded peripheral T cells. Partial responders in the 0.1-3.0 mg/kg groups had among the lowest normalized peripheral clonal expansion, especially among CD8+ T cells. Low levels of normalized T-cell clonal expansion were also shown by some nonresponding patients. At doses from 0.1 to 3.0 mg/kg, clonal expansion was seen in both CD4+ and CD8+ blood T cells between baseline and week 6.

The trial excluded patients who had a history of autoimmune disease or who were on systemic immunosuppression. Peripheral blood for TCR sequencing was drawn from every dose cohort at baseline, at cycle 4 day 1 and at cycle 7 day 1. The samples were taken from a phase I, first-in-human, multicenter, open-label dose-escalation trial of ivuxolimab. Adults with locally advanced or metastatic melanoma, renal cell carcinoma, hepatocellular carcinoma or head and neck squamous cell carcinoma were enrolled in the trial. Before TCR sequencing, CD4+ T cells and CD8+ T cells from peripheral blood were sorted into separate populations. Counted from cysteine to phenylalanine, this CDR3 has 11 amino acids. Only the CDR3 DNA stays, 33 bases, in frame from base 1. Trimming removed 5 bases from V and 2 bases from J, leaving 3 bases between the germline ends. In the germline V gene (reference sequence), CDR1 corresponds to LNHDA and CDR2 to SQIVND.

Genomic DNA was isolated from the sorted cells so that the TCRbeta CDR3 region could be sequenced. TCRbeta CDR3 regions were sequenced using the immunoSEQ Assay. In its TCRdb copy, this immuneACCESS table keeps in-frame sequences only and misses some clones. Where compared with another copy, unresolved V genes explain less than half of these, and the others have no known cause. The sample table shows some 46,000 clones, and nearly 80% are seen once. The ten largest make up 3.9% of the sample. Of note for this clone: Which antigen it targets is not known. No base-level quality is on record; no much larger clone is a single base apart.

This TCR was sampled from an adult with an advanced solid tumor such as melanoma, head and neck, liver or kidney cancer. The sample in question was CD4+ or CD8+ T cells sorted from blood, obtained in a trial of the OX40 agonist ivuxolimab. The V and J genes are TRBV19 and TRBJ2-5; no D gene call is confident. The DNA sequence is as follows: TGTGCCAGTAGTGAACAAGAGACCCAGTACTTC. This is translated as CASSEQETQYF.